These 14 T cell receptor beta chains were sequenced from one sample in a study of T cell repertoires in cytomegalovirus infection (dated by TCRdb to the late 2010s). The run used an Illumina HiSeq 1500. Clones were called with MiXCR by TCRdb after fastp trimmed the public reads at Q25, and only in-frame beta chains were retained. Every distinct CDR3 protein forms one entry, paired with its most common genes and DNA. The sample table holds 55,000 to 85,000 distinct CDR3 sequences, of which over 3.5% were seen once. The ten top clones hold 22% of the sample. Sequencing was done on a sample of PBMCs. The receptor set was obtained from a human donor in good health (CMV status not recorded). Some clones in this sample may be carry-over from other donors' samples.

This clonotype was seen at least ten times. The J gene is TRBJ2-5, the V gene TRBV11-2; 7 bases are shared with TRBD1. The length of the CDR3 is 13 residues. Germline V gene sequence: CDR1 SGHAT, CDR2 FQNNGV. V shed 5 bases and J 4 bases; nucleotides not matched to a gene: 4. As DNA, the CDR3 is TGTGCCAGCAGCGTCCCAGGGGGAGAGACCCAGTACTTC. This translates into CASSVPGGETQYF.

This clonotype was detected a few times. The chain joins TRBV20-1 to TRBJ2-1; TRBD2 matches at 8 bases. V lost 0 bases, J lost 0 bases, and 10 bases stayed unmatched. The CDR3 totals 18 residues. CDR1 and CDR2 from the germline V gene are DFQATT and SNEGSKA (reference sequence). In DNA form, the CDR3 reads TGCAGTGCTAGAGACGCACTAGCGGTTTACCCCTCCTACAATGAGCAGTTCTTC. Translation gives CSARDALAVYPSYNEQFF.

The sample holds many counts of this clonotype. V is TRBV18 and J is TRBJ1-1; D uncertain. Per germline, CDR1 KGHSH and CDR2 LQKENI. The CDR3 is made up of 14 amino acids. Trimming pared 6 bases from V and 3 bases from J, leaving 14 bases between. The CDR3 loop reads CASSRLQVDTEAFF. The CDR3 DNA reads TGTGCCAGCTCCCGATTGCAGGTCGACACTGAAGCTTTCTTT.

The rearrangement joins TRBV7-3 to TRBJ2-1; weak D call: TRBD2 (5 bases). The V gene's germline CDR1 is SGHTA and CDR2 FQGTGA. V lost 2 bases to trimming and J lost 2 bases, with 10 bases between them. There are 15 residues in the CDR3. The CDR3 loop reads CASSLGSAPYNEQFF. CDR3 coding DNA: TGTGCCAGCAGCTTAGGTAGCGCGCCCTACAATGAGCAGTTCTTC.

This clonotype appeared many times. The CDR3 DNA is TGTGCCAGCAGCCTCAGGGGGCGCAGAGAGACCCAGTACTTC. This sequence encodes CASSLRGRRETQYF. The chain carries TRBV7-9 and TRBJ2-5, with TRBD1 identical over 8 bases. The V segment lost 5 bases and the J segment 4 bases; nucleotides outside the gene matches: 6. The CDR3 covers 14 residues. From germline, CDR1 is SEHNR and CDR2 FQNEAQ (reference sequence).

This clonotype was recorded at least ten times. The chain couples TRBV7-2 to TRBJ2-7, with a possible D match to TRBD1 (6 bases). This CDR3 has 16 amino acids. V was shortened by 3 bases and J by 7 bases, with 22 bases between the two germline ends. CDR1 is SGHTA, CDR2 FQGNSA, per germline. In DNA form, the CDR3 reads TGTGCCAGCAGCTTGCATTCCGGGACACTATTAGGGGAGCAGTACTTC. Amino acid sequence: CASSLHSGTLLGEQYF. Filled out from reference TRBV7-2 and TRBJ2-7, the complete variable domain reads GAGVSQSPSNKVTEKGKDVELRCDPISGHTALYWYRQSLGQGLEFLIYFQGNSAPDKSGLPSDRFSAERTGGSVSTLTIQRTQQEDSAVYLCASSLHSGTLLGEQYFGPGTRLTVT.

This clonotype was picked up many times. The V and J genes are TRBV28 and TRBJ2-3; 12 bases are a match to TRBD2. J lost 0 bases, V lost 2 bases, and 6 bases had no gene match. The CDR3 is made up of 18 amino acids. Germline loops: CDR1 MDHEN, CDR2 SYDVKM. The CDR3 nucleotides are TGTGCCAGCAGTTTACGAACCGGACTAGCGGGGAGCACAGATACGCAGTATTTT. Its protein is CASSLRTGLAGSTDTQYF.

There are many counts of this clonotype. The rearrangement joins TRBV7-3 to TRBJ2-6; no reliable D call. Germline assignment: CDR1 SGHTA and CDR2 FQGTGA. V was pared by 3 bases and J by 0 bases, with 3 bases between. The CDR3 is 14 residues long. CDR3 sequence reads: CASSFSSGANVLTF. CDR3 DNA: TGTGCCAGCAGCTTCAGCTCTGGGGCCAACGTCCTGACTTTC. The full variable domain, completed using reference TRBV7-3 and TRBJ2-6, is GAGVSQTPSNKVTEKGKYVELRCDPISGHTALYWYRQSLGQGPEFLIYFQGTGAADDSGLPNDRFFAVRPEGSVSTLKIQRTERGDSAVYLCASSFSSGANVLTFGAGSRLTVL.

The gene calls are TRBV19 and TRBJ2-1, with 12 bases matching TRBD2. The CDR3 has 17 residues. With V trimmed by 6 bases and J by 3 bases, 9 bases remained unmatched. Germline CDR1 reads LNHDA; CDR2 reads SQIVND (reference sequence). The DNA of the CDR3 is TGTGCCAGTAGGCCCCGACTAGCGGGAGTTGGCTACAATGAGCAGTTCTTC. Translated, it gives CASRPRLAGVGYNEQFF.

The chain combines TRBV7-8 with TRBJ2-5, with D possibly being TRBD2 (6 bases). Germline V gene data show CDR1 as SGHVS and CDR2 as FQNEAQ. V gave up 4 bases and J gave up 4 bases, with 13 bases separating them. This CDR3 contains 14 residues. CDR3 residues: CASSSSLATETQYF. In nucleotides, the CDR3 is TGTGCCAGCAGCTCCTCACTAGCCACAGAGACCCAGTACTTC.

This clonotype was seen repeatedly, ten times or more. The CDR3 DNA reads as TGTGCCACCGAGGGACAGCTGAACACTGAAGCTTTCTTT. Translated, it gives CATEGQLNTEAFF. The gene calls are TRBV10-3 and TRBJ1-1, with TRBD1 matching 7 bases. The CDR3 runs 13 residues. CDR1 and CDR2 from the germline V gene are ENHRY and SYGVKD. With V trimmed by 10 bases and J by 0 bases, 5 bases remained unmatched.

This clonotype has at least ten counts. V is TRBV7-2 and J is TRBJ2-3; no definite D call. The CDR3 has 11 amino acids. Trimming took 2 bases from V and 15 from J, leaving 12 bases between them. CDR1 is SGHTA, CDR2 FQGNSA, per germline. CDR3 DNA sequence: TGTGCCAGCAGCTTAAGGGAACTTCTATATTTT. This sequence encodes CASSLRELLYF.

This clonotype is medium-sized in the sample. DNA of the CDR3: TGTGCCAGCCGAGAGGGCCAAGCAGATACGCAGTATTTT. Protein product: CASREGQADTQYF. This chain connects TRBV11-2 to TRBJ2-3, with D tentatively TRBD2 (5 bases). V lost 8 bases, J lost 4 bases, and 13 bases lay in between. The CDR3 consists of 13 residues. The germline V gene encodes CDR1 SGHAT and CDR2 FQNNGV.

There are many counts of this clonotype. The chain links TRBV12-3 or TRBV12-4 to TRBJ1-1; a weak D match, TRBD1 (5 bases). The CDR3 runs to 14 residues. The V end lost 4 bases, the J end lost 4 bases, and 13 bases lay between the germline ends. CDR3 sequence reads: CASSYRGAGTEAFF. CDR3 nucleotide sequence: TGTGCCAGCAGTTATCGCGGGGCGGGCACTGAAGCTTTCTTT.